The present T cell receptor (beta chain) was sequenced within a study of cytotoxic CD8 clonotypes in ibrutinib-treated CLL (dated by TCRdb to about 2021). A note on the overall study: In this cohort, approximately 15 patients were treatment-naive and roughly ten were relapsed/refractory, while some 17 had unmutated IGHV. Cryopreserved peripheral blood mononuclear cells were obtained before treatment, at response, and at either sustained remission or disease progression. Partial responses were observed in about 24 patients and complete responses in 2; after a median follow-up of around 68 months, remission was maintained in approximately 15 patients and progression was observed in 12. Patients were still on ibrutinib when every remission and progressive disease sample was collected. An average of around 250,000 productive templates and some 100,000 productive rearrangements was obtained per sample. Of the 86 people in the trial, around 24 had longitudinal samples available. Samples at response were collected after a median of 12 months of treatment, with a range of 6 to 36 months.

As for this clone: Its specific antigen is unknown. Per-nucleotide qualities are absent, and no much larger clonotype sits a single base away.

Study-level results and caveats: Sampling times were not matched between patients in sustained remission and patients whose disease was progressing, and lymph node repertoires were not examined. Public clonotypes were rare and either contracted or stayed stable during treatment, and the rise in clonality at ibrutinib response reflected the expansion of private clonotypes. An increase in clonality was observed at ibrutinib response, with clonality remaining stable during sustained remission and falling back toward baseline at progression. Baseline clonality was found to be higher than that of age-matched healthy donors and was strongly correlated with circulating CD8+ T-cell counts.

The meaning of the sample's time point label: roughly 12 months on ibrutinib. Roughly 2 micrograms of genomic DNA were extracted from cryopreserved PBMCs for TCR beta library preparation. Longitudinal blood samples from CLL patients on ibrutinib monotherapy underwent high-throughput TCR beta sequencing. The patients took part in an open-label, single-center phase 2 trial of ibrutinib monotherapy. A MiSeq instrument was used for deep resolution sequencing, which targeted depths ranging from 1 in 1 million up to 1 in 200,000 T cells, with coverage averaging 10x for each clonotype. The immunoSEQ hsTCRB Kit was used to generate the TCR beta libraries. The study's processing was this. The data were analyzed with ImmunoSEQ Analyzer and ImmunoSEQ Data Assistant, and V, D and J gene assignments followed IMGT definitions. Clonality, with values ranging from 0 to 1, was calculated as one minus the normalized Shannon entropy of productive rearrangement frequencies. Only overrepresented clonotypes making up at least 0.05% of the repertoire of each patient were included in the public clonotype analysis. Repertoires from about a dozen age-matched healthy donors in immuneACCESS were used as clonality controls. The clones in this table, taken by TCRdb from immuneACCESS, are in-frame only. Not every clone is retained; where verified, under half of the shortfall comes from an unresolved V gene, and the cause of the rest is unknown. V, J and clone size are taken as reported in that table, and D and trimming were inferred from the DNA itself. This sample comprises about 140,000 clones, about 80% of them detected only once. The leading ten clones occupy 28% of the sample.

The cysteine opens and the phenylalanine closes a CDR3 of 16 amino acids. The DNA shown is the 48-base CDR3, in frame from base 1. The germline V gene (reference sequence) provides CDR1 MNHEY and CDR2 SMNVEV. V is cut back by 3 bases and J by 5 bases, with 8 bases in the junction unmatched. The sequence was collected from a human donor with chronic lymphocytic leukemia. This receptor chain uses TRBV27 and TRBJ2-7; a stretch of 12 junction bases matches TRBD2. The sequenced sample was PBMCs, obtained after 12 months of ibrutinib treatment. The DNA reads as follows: TGTGCCAGCAGTTTGCGGCTAGCGGGGGGGAGGAACGAGCAGTACTTC. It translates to CASSLRLAGGRNEQYF.